This is a list of T cell receptor beta chains from one sample in a study of shared clonotypes between healthy human individuals. Data came from immunoSEQ multiplex PCR; TCRdb stores just in-frame clones and leaves some out. Of 2 million to 3 million clones listed, 85% to 95% were seen once; the top ten hold roughly 0.14%. The source material was naive CD4+ T cells sorted from blood. The source of these receptors is a man between 18 and 35 years old in good health. The CDR3 runs from the conserved cysteine through the conserved F or W. A D gene is named only where the DNA matches it firmly. Clone sizes are given selectively: once, few, many, or a class where the clone is expanded.

V gene	clone size	D gene	J gene	CDR3 protein	CDR3 DNA
TRBV12-2	once	NA	TRBJ1-5	CASRGRDGHNQPQHF	TGTGCAAGTCGCGGGCGGGACGGACATAATCAGCCCCAGCATTTT
TRBV7-9	NA	NA	TRBJ2-7	CASSPTEGEQYF	TGTGCCAGCAGTCCTACCGAGGGGGAGCAGTACTTC
TRBV7-8	NA	TRBD2	TRBJ2-1	CASSPLGTSARDEQFF	TGTGCCAGCAGCCCGTTGGGGACTAGCGCTAGGGATGAGCAGTTCTTC
TRBV5-1	NA	TRBD1	TRBJ1-4	CASRFGQVRSGHNEKLFF	TGCGCCAGCAGATTCGGACAGGTTCGTTCGGGACACAATGAAAAACTGTTTTTT
TRBV5-1	NA	NA	TRBJ1-2	CASSLESPSGGYTF	TGCGCCAGCAGCTTGGAATCCCCCTCGGGAGGCTACACCTTC
TRBV5-1	NA	TRBD1	TRBJ2-3	CASTLGGQVSTDTQYF	TGCGCCAGCACCCTTGGGGGACAGGTTAGCACAGATACGCAGTATTTT
TRBV28	few	NA	TRBJ1-1	CASSLRGGTEAFF	TGTGCCAGCAGTTTGAGAGGGGGCACTGAAGCTTTCTTT
TRBV10-2	few	NA	TRBJ1-1	CASRRSGNTEAFF	TGCGCCAGCAGACGCTCAGGGAACACTGAAGCTTTCTTT
TRBV2	NA	NA	TRBJ1-4	CASSDQRGNEKLFF	TGTGCCAGCAGTGACCAGCGAGGCAATGAAAAACTGTTTTTT
TRBV14	NA	NA	TRBJ2-5	CASSQETQYF	TGTGCCAGCAGCCAAGAGACCCAGTACTTC
TRBV7-9	NA	NA	TRBJ1-6	CASSLGGINSPLHF	TGTGCCAGCAGCTTAGGGGGAATTAATTCACCCCTCCACTTT
TRBV6-6	NA	TRBD1	TRBJ2-7	CASSGQGGTYEQYF	TGTGCCAGCAGCGGACAGGGAGGAACCTACGAGCAGTACTTC
TRBV6-1	once	NA	TRBJ2-5	CASSEGEGLKETQYF	TGTGCCAGCAGTGAAGGAGAAGGACTCAAAGAGACCCAGTACTTC
TRBV5-6	once	TRBD1	TRBJ1-1	CASSLRGGGGTEAFF	TGTGCCAGCAGCTTGAGAGGGGGCGGCGGTACTGAAGCTTTCTTT
TRBV28	NA	TRBD1	TRBJ2-6	CASRRTGGANVLTF	TGTGCCAGCAGGCGGACAGGGGGGGCCAACGTCCTGACTTTC
TRBV5-4	NA	NA	TRBJ1-6	CASSSGPQNSPLHF	TGTGCCAGCAGCAGCGGGCCTCAAAATTCACCCCTCCACTTT
TRBV30	NA	NA	TRBJ2-1	CAWSVLRAESYNEQFF	TGTGCCTGGAGTGTACTAAGGGCGGAATCCTACAATGAGCAGTTCTTC
TRBV6-1	NA	TRBD1	TRBJ2-3	CASSEYKGAPDTQYF	TGTGCCAGCAGTGAATATAAGGGGGCCCCAGATACGCAGTATTTT
TRBV5-4	NA	TRBD2	TRBJ2-1	CASSLQSGLAGNEQFF	TGTGCCAGCAGCTTGCAATCTGGACTAGCTGGTAATGAGCAGTTCTTC
TRBV19	NA	TRBD1	TRBJ1-6	CASSITGQAFNSPLHF	TGTGCCAGTAGTATAACAGGACAGGCGTTTAATTCACCCCTCCACTTT
TRBV29-1	NA	NA	TRBJ2-3	CSVDRGETSTDTQYF	TGCAGCGTTGATCGAGGGGAGACTAGCACAGATACGCAGTATTTT
TRBV11-2	NA	TRBD1	TRBJ1-1	CASSPRTGSLIMNTEAFF	TGTGCCAGCAGCCCTCGGACAGGCAGCTTAATAATGAACACTGAAGCTTTCTTT
TRBV5-4	NA	TRBD1	TRBJ2-7	CASSQQGGYEQYF	TGTGCCAGCAGCCAACAGGGGGGCTACGAGCAGTACTTC
TRBV2	NA	NA	TRBJ2-5	CASNNGQETQYF	TGTGCCAGCAATAATGGCCAAGAGACCCAGTACTTC
TRBV5-6	once	TRBD1	TRBJ2-7	CASSSDPGQGTYEQYF	TGTGCCAGCAGCTCCGATCCGGGACAGGGAACCTACGAGCAGTACTTC
TRBV30	NA	NA	TRBJ1-2	CAWSVRLGDGYTF	TGTGCCTGGAGTGTACGATTAGGGGATGGCTACACCTTC
TRBV5-4	NA	TRBD2	TRBJ2-5	CATTSGTSGVQETQYF	TGTGCCACTACCTCCGGGACTAGCGGGGTACAAGAGACCCAGTACTTC
TRBV5-1	NA	NA	TRBJ1-4	CASSLDDRAGTNEKLFF	TGCGCCAGCAGCTTAGATGATAGGGCCGGGACTAATGAAAAACTGTTTTTT
TRBV11-2	NA	TRBD1	TRBJ2-7	CASSLGQGALYEQYF	TGTGCCAGCAGCCTTGGACAGGGGGCCCTCTACGAGCAGTACTTC
TRBV18	NA	NA	TRBJ1-1	CASSPLVGAGTEAFF	TGTGCCAGCTCACCACTGGTAGGGGCCGGCACTGAAGCTTTCTTT